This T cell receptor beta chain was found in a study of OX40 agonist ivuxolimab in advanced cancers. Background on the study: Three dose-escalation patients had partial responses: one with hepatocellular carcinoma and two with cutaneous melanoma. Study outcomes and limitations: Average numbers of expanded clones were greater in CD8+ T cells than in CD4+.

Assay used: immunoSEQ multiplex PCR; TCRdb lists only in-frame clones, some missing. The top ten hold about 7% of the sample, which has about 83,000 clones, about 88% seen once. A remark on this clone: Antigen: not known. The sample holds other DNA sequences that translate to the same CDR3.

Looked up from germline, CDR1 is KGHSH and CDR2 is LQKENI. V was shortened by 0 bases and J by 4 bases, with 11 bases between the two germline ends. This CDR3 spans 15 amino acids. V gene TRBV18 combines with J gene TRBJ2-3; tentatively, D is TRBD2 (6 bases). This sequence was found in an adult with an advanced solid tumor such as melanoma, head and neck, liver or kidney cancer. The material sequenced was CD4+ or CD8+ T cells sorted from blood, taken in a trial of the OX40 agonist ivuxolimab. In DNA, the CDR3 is TGTGCCAGCTCACCACCGGGGACGGGGGCAGATACGCAGTATTTT. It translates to CASSPPGTGADTQYF.